This TCR beta chain was observed in a study of cytomegalovirus exposure and HLA in healthy donors. Study in general: Findings of an earlier analysis included under 140 million unique TCR beta sequences from 190 million or so T cells.

Primers: 60 Vbeta forward and 13 Jbeta reverse. Assay used: immunoSEQ multiplex PCR; TCRdb lists only in-frame clones, some missing. The sample lists 200,000 to 300,000 clones; about four fifths were seen once. There are 15 residues in the CDR3. The V gene's germline CDR1 is SGHVS and CDR2 FNYEAQ. Trimming cost V 4 bases and J 4 bases; bases outside gene matches: 4. Donors sampled were nominally healthy, though unrecorded immune exposures were likely. Sequenced: PBMCs. The TCR sequence derives from a woman between 40 and 55 years old in good health and CMV-seropositive. The V gene is TRBV7-6, the J gene TRBJ2-3; 11 bases agree with TRBD2. Written as DNA, the CDR3 is TGTGCCAGCAGCTCAACTAGCGGGGGTTCAGATACGCAGTATTTT. Protein sequence: CASSSTSGGSDTQYF.